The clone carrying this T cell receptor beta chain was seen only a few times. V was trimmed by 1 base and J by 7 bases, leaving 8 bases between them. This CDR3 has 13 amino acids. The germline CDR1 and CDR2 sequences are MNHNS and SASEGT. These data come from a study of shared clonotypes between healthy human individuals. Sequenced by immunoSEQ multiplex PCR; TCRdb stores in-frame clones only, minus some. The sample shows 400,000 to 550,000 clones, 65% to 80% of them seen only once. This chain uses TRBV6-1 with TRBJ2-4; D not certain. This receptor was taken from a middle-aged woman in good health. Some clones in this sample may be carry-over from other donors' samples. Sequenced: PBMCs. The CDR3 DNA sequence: TGTGCCAGCAGTGAAGAGTACTCCAACATTCAGTACTTC. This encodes CASSEEYSNIQYF.